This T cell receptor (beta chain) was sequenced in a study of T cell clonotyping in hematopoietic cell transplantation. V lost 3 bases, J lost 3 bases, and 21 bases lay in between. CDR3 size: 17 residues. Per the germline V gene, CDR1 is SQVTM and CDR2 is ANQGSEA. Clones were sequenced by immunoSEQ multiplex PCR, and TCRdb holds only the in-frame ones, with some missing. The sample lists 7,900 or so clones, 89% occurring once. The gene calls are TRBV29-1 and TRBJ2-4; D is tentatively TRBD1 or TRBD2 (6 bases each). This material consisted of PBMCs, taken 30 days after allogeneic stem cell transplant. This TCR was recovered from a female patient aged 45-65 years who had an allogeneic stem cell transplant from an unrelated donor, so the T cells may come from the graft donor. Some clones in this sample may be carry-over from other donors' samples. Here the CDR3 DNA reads TGCAGCGTTGACCCCCTCCGGGGGCCGATAAGCAAAAACATTCAGTACTTC. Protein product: CSVDPLRGPISKNIQYF.